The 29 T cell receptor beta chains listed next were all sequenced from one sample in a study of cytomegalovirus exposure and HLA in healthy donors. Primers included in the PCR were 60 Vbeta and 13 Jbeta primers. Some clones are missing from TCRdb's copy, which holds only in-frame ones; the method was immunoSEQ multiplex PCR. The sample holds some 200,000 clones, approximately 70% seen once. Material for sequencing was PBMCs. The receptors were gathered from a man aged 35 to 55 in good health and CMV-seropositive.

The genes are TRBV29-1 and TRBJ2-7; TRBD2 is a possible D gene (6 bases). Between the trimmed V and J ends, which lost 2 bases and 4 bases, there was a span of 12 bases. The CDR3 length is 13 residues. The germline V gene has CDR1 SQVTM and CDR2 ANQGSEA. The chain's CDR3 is CSVETGDTYEQYF. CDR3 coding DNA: TGCAGCGTTGAAACGGGAGACACATACGAGCAGTACTTC.

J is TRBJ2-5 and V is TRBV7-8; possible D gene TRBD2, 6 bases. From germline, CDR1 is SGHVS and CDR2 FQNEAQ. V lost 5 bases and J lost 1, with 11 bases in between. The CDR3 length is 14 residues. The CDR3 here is CASSPVGGQETQYF. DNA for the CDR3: TGTGCCAGCAGCCCCGTGGGGGGCCAAGAGACCCAGTACTTC. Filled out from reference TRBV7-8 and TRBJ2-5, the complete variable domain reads GAGVSQSPRYKVAKRGQDVALRCDPISGHVSLFWYQQALGQGPEFLTYFQNEAQLDKSGLPSDRFFAERPEGSVSTLKIQRTQQEDSAVYLCASSPVGGQETQYFGPGTRLLVL.

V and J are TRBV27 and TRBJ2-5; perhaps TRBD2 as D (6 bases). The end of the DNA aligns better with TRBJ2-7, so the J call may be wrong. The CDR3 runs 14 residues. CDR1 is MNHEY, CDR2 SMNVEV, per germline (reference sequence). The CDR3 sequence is CASSLNLAHYEQYF. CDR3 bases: TGTGCCAGCAGTCTGAACCTAGCGCACTACGAGCAGTACTTC.

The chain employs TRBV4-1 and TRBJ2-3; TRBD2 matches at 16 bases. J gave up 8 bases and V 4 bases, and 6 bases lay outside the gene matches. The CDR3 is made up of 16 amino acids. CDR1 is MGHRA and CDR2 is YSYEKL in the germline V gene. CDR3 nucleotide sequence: TGCGCCAGCAGCCCCGGGACTAGCGGGGGGGCGGGTACGCAGTATTTT. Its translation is CASSPGTSGGAGTQYF.

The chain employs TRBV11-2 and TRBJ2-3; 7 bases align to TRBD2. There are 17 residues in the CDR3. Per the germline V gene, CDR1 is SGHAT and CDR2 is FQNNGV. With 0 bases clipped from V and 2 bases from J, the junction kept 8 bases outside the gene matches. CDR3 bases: TGTGCCAGCAGCTTAGACCCCGGGGGGTACCACACAGATACGCAGTATTTT. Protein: CASSLDPGGYHTDTQYF.

The CDR3 region has the DNA TGTGCCAGCAGTCGAGGGACTAGCGGGGTGGGTGAGCAGTTCTTC. Its protein product is CASSRGTSGVGEQFF. This sequence joins TRBV2 and TRBJ2-1, with 13 positions matching TRBD2. The J segment lost 9 bases and the V segment lost 5 bases, leaving 7 bases of the junction unmatched. CDR1 SNHLY and CDR2 FYNNEI come from the germline V gene. CDR3 length equals 15 residues.

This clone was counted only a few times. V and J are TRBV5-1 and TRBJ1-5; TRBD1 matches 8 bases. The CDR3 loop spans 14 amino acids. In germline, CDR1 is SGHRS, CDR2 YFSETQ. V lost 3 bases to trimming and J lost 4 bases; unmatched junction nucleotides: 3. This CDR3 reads CASSSGGGNQPQHF. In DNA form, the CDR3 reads TGCGCCAGCAGCTCAGGGGGCGGTAATCAGCCCCAGCATTTT. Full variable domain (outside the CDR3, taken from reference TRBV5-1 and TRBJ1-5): KAGVTQTPRYLIKTRGQQVTLSCSPISGHRSVSWYQQTPGQGLQFLFEYFSETQRNKGNFPGRFSGRQFSNSRSEMNVSTLELGDSALYLCASSSGGGNQPQHFGDGTRLSIL.

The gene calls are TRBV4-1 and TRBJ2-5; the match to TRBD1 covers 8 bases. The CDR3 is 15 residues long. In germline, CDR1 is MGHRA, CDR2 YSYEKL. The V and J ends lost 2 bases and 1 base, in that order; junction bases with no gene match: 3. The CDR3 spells CASSQSGTGQETQYF. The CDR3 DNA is TGCGCCAGCAGCCAATCCGGGACAGGCCAAGAGACCCAGTACTTC.

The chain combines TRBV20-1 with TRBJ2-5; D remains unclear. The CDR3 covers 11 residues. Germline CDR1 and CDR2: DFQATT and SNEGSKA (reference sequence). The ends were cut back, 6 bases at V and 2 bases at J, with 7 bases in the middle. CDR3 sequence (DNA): TGCAGTGCCCCTCTTCAAGAGACCCAGTACTTC. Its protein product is CSAPLQETQYF.

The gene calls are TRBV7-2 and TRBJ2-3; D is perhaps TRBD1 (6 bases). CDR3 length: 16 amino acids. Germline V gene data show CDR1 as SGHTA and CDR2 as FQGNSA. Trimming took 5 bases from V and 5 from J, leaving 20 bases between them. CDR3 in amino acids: CASSPRGLVGGDTQYF. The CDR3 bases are TGTGCCAGCAGCCCTAGAGGGTTAGTAGGGGGAGATACGCAGTATTTT.

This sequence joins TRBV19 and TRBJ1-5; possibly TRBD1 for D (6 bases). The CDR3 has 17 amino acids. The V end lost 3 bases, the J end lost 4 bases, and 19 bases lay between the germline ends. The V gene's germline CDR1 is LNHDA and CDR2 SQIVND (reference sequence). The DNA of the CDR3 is TGTGCCAGTAGTATTCGGGACACTCGCTTTTTAAATCAGCCCCAGCATTTT. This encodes CASSIRDTRFLNQPQHF. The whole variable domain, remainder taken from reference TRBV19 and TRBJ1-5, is DGGITQSPKYLFRKEGQNVTLSCEQNLNHDAMYWYRQDPGQGLRLIYYSQIVNDFQKGDIAEGYSVSREKKESFPLTVTSAQKNPTAFYLCASSIRDTRFLNQPQHFGDGTRLSIL.

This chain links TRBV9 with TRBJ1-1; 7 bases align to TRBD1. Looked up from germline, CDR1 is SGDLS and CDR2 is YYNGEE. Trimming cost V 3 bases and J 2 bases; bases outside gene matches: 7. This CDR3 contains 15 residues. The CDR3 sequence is CASSDAGTANTEAFF. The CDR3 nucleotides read TGTGCCAGCAGCGATGCCGGGACAGCTAACACTGAAGCTTTCTTT.

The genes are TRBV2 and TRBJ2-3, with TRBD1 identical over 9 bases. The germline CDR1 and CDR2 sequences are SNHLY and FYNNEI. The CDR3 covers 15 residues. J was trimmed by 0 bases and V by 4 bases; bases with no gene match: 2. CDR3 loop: CASSAGTGSTDTQYF. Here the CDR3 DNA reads TGTGCCAGCAGTGCCGGGACAGGGAGCACAGATACGCAGTATTTT. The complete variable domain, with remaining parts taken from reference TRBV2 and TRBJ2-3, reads EPEVTQTPSHQVTQMGQEVILRCVPISNHLYFYWYRQILGQKVEFLVSFYNNEISEKSEIFDDQFSVERPDGSNFTLKIRSTKLEDSAMYFCASSAGTGSTDTQYFGPGTRLTVL.

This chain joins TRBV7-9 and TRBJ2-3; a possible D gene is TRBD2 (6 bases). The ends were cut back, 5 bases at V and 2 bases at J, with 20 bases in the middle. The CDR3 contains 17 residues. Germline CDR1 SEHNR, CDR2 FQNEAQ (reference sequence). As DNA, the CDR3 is TGTGCCAGCAGCCCTACGACTAGTTTTGTGCACACAGATACGCAGTATTTT. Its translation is CASSPTTSFVHTDTQYF. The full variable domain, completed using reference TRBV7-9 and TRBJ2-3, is DTGVSQNPRHKITKRGQNVTFRCDPISEHNRLYWYRQTLGQGPEFLTYFQNEAQLEKSRLLSDRFSAERPKGSFSTLEIQRTEQGDSAMYLCASSPTTSFVHTDTQYFGPGTRLTVL.

DNA for the CDR3: TGTGCCAGCAGCTTACAGCGGGGGGGCGGGGATACGCAGTATTTT. Its translation is CASSLQRGGGDTQYF. J is TRBJ2-3 and V is TRBV7-2; 10 bases fit TRBD2. CDR3 size: 15 residues. With 2 bases clipped from V and 6 bases from J, the junction kept 5 bases outside the gene matches. Germline V lookup: CDR1 SGHTA, CDR2 FQGNSA.

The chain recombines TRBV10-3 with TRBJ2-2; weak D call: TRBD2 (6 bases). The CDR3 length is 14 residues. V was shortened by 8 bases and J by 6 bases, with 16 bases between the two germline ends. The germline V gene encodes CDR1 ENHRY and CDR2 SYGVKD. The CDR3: CAIGGTQQSGELFF. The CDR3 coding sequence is TGTGCCATCGGGGGGACCCAGCAGTCCGGGGAGCTGTTTTTT.

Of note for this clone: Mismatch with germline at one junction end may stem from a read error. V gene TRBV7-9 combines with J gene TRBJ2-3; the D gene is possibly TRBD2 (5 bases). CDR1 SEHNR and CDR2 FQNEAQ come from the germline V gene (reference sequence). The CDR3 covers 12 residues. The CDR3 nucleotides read TGTTCCAGCAGCTTAATTGAGGGAACGCAGTATTTT. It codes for CSSSLIEGTQYF.

The CDR3 coding sequence is TGTGCCAGCAGCTTAGCGGTAGCGGGGTCCCCTGGGGCCCAGTACTTC. As protein: CASSLAVAGSPGAQYF. This chain joins TRBV7-8 and TRBJ2-5, with 8 bases aligning to TRBD2. CDR3 length equals 16 residues. Germline V gives CDR1 SGHVS, CDR2 FQNEAQ. Losses at the gene ends were 0 bases for V and 9 bases for J; bases not matched to a gene: 12.

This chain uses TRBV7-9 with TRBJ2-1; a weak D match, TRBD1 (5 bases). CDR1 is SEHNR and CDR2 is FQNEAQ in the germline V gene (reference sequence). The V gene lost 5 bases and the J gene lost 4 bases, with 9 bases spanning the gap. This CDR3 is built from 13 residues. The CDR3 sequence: CASSLRQYNEQFF. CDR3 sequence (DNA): TGTGCCAGCAGCCTCCGACAGTACAATGAGCAGTTCTTC. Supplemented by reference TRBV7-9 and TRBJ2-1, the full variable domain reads DTGVSQNPRHKITKRGQNVTFRCDPISEHNRLYWYRQTLGQGPEFLTYFQNEAQLEKSRLLSDRFSAERPKGSFSTLEIQRTEQGDSAMYLCASSLRQYNEQFFGPGTRLTVL.

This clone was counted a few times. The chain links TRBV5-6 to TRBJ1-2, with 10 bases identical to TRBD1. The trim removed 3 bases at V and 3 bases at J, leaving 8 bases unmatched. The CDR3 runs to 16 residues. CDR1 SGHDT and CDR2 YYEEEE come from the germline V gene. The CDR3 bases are TGTGCCAGCAGCTACGGGGGACAGGGGATAGACTATGGCTACACCTTC. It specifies CASSYGGQGIDYGYTF.

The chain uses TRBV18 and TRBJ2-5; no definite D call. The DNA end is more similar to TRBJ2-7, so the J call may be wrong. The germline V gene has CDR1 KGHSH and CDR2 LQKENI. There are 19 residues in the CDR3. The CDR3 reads CASSPSLYVRTDSSYEQYF. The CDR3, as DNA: TGTGCCAGCTCACCTTCCCTATACGTCCGCACTGATAGCTCCTACGAGCAGTACTTC.

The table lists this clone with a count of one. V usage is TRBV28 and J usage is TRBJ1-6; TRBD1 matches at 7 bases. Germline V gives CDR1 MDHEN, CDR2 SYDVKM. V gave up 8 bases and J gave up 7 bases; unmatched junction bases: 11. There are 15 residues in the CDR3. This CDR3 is CASRQGDRKNSPLHF. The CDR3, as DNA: TGTGCCAGCCGCCAGGGGGACAGAAAAAATTCACCCCTCCACTTT.

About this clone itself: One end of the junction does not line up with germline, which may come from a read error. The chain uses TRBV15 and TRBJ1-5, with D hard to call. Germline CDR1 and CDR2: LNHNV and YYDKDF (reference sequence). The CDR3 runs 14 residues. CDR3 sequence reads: CATEFQYSHQPQHF. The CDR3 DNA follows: TGTGCCACGGAGTTCCAGTATAGCCATCAGCCCCAGCATTTT.

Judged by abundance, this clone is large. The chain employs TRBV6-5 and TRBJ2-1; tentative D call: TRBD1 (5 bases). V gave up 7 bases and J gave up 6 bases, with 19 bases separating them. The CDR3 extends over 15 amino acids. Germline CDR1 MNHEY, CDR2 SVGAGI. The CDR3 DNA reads TGTGCCAGCAACCCGCCTGAAGGGGTTTGCAATGAGCAGTTCTTC. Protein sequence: CASNPPEGVCNEQFF.

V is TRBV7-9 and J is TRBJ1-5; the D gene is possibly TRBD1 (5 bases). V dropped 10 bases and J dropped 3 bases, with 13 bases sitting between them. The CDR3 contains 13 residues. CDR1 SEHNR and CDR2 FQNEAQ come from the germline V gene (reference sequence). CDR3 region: CATSSGFNQPQHF. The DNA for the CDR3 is TGTGCCACCTCCTCAGGGTTCAATCAGCCCCAGCATTTT.

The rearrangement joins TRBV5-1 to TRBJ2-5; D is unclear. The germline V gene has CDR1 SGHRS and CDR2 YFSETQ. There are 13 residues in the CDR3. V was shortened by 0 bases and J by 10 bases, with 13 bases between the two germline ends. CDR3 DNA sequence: TGCGCCAGCAGCTTGGGACTCCGATCGGTCCAGTACTTC. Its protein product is CASSLGLRSVQYF. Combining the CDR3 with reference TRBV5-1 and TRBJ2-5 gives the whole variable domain KAGVTQTPRYLIKTRGQQVTLSCSPISGHRSVSWYQQTPGQGLQFLFEYFSETQRNKGNFPGRFSGRQFSNSRSEMNVSTLELGDSALYLCASSLGLRSVQYFGPGTRLLVL.

CDR3 in amino acids: CASSRGTVLTDTQYF. DNA for the CDR3: TGCGCCAGCAGCCGCGGGACAGTTCTCACAGATACGCAGTATTTT. J is TRBJ2-3 and V is TRBV4-1; possible D gene TRBD1, 7 bases. This CDR3 is 15 amino acids long. The germline V gene has CDR1 MGHRA and CDR2 YSYEKL. V was clipped by 4 bases and J by 2 bases, with 13 bases between them.

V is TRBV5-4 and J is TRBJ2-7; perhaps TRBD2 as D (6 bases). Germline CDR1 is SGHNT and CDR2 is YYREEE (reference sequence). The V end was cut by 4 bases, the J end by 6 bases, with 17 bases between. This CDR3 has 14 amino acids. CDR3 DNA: TGTGCCAGCAGCCTCAGGGCGGGAATTCCCGAGCAGTACTTC. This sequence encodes CASSLRAGIPEQYF.

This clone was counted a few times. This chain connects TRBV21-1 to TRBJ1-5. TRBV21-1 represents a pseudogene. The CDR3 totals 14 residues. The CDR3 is CASYKVRVFQPQHF. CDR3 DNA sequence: TGTGCCAGCTACAAAGTACGGGTTTTTCAGCCCCAGCATTTT.